Each of the 14 T cell receptor beta chains below was sequenced from the same sample in a study of cytomegalovirus exposure and HLA in healthy donors. Researchers ran the PCR with 60 Vbeta and 13 Jbeta primers. Clones were sequenced by immunoSEQ multiplex PCR, and TCRdb holds only the in-frame ones, with some missing. This table has roughly 150,000 clones, about 80% appearing once. The specimen was PBMCs. The receptors derive from a woman aged 40 to 49 in good health and CMV-seronegative.

In its sample, this clone was seen a few times. CDR3 amino acids: CASSPTTGANVLTF. Here the CDR3 DNA reads TGTGCCAGCTCACCAACTACTGGGGCCAACGTCCTGACTTTC. This chain joins TRBV18 and TRBJ2-6; unclear D gene. Germline V CDR1 and CDR2: KGHSH, LQKENI. V lost 2 bases and J 2 bases, leaving 4 bases between the germline ends. The length of the CDR3 is 14 residues.

The CDR3 nucleotides are TGCGCCAGCAGTAACGGACAGCCGAACACTGAAGCTTTCTTT. Its translation is CASSNGQPNTEAFF. The chain uses TRBV5-1 and TRBJ1-1, with D tentatively TRBD1 (6 bases). The CDR3 is 14 amino acids. Germline V lookup: CDR1 SGHRS, CDR2 YFSETQ. Trimming left V 5 bases short and J 1 base short, with 12 bases between.

This clone was detected only once. The chain uses TRBV2 and TRBJ1-5, with D unresolved. The germline CDR1 and CDR2 sequences are SNHLY and FYNNEI. This CDR3 has 17 residues. V lost 4 bases and J 0 bases, leaving 16 bases between the germline ends. The CDR3 region has the DNA TGTGCCAGCAGTGTGAGGGCTGTACTTTATAGCAATCAGCCCCAGCATTTT. This encodes CASSVRAVLYSNQPQHF.

This clone was found a few times. CDR3 nucleotides: TGTGCCTGGAGTGTACAGGATGAGCAGTTCTTC. It specifies CAWSVQDEQFF. This sequence joins TRBV30 and TRBJ2-1; possible D gene TRBD1, 5 bases. The germline CDR1 and CDR2 sequences are GTSNPN and SVGIG (reference sequence). The V gene lost 0 bases and the J gene lost 8 bases, with 5 bases spanning the gap. The CDR3 length is 11 residues.

As concerns this clone: The junction and the germline gene differ at one end; a read error may be behind it. J is TRBJ2-2 and V is TRBV7-7, with 10 nucleotides matching TRBD1. Germline CDR1 and CDR2: SSHAT and FNYEAQ (reference sequence). There are 15 residues in the CDR3. This chain's CDR3 is CASSLGTGETGELFF. CDR3 nucleotides: TGTGCTAGCAGCTTAGGGACAGGGGAGACCGGGGAGCTGTTTTTT. The full variable domain, its missing parts supplied by reference TRBV7-7 and TRBJ2-2, is GAGVSQSPRYKVTKRGQDVTLRCDPISSHATLYWYQQALGQGPEFLTYFNYEAQPDKSGLPSDRFSAERPEGSISTLTIQRTEQRDSAMYRCASSLGTGETGELFFGEGSRLTVL.

This clone has a handful of counts. The rearrangement joins TRBV10-3 to TRBJ1-1; a possible D gene is TRBD1 (5 bases). This CDR3 comprises 15 residues. The ends were cut back, 4 bases at V and 2 bases at J, with 14 bases in the middle. CDR1 is ENHRY, CDR2 SYGVKD, per germline. The CDR3 loop reads CAISGIPGDNTEAFF. CDR3 in DNA: TGTGCCATCAGTGGCATTCCGGGGGATAACACTGAAGCTTTCTTT.

The chain carries TRBV5-1 and TRBJ2-3; D is unclear. Germline lookup yields CDR1 SGHRS and CDR2 YFSETQ. Trimming pared 0 bases from V and 6 bases from J, leaving 11 bases between. This CDR3 has 14 residues. The CDR3 is CASSLGHLKDTQYF. CDR3 in DNA: TGCGCCAGCAGCTTGGGACATCTAAAGGATACGCAGTATTTT.

CDR3 amino acids: CASSGRAGGGYTF. CDR3 coding DNA: TGTGCCAGCAGTGGGCGGGCAGGGGGAGGCTACACCTTC. The V call is TRBV6-1, the J call TRBJ1-2; 7 nucleotides align to TRBD1. The J segment lost 8 bases and the V segment lost 4 bases, leaving 7 bases of the junction unmatched. The germline gives CDR1 MNHNS, CDR2 SASEGT. This CDR3 region has 13 residues.

V gene TRBV7-2 combines with J gene TRBJ2-7; D gene unclear. Trimming shortened V by 2 bases and J by 3 bases, and 5 bases separated the two germline ends. In germline, CDR1 is SGHTA, CDR2 FQGNSA. This CDR3 is 12 amino acids long. The CDR3 DNA reads as TGTGCCAGCAGCTTATCCGGCTACGAGCAGTACTTC. Translated: CASSLSGYEQYF. The full variable domain, rest sourced from reference TRBV7-2 and TRBJ2-7, is GAGVSQSPSNKVTEKGKDVELRCDPISGHTALYWYRQSLGQGLEFLIYFQGNSAPDKSGLPSDRFSAERTGGSVSTLTIQRTQQEDSAVYLCASSLSGYEQYFGPGTRLTVT.

This chain uses TRBV30 with TRBJ1-1; TRBD1 is a possible D gene (5 bases). CDR1 and CDR2 (germline): GTSNPN, SVGIG (reference sequence). Trimming pared 0 bases from V and 4 bases from J, leaving 9 bases between. This CDR3 spans 13 amino acids. CDR3 nucleotides: TGTGCCTGGAGTGTGGGCAGGGCCACTGAAGCTTTCTTT. It specifies CAWSVGRATEAFF.

This sequence joins TRBV5-1 and TRBJ2-7, with a possible D match to TRBD2 (5 bases). Looked up from germline, CDR1 is SGHRS and CDR2 is YFSETQ. CDR3 length: 14 amino acids. V lost 2 bases and J lost 5, with 14 bases in between. The CDR3 protein is CASSLGLAIHEQYF. In nucleotides, the CDR3 is TGCGCCAGCAGCTTAGGACTTGCCATCCACGAGCAGTACTTC.

This clone was recorded once. The rearrangement links TRBV14 to TRBJ2-7; the D is unclear. In germline, CDR1 is SGHDN, CDR2 FVKESK. V dropped 0 bases and J dropped 5 bases, with 17 bases sitting between them. The CDR3 sequence is 16 residues long. The CDR3 protein is CASSQDFGVGPNEQYF. The CDR3 nucleotides are TGTGCCAGCAGCCAAGACTTCGGAGTTGGTCCCAACGAGCAGTACTTC.

The chain is built from TRBV28 and TRBJ1-4; D is undetermined. Germline CDR1 reads MDHEN; CDR2 reads SYDVKM. V was clipped by 5 bases and J by 6 bases, with 13 bases between them. The length of the CDR3 is 14 residues. The CDR3 DNA sequence: TGTGCCAGCAGTCTCGGGGTGCAGTATGAAAAACTGTTTTTT. It translates to CASSLGVQYEKLFF.

The chain uses TRBV7-9 and TRBJ2-3; 7 positions agree with TRBD2. The CDR3 totals 13 residues. Germline V lookup: CDR1 SEHNR, CDR2 FQNEAQ (reference sequence). Losses at the gene ends were 4 bases for V and 4 bases for J; bases not matched to a gene: 2. This CDR3 is CASSWTSADTQYF. The CDR3 nucleotides are TGTGCCAGCAGCTGGACTAGTGCAGATACGCAGTATTTT. Combining the CDR3 with reference TRBV7-9 and TRBJ2-3 gives the whole variable domain DTGVSQNPRHKITKRGQNVTFRCDPISEHNRLYWYRQTLGQGPEFLTYFQNEAQLEKSRLLSDRFSAERPKGSFSTLEIQRTEQGDSAMYLCASSWTSADTQYFGPGTRLTVL.